This TCR beta chain is drawn from a study of glioma-infiltrating T cells (dated by TCRdb to the mid-2010s). Some background on the complete study: Low-grade gliomas were WHO grade II oligodendrogliomas or astrocytomas, and glioblastomas were WHO grade IV tumors sampled at initial rather than recurrent diagnosis. Dexamethasone was administered to glioma patients for six or fewer days before surgery. Sequencing coverage of about 4- to 11-fold of 1 million or so peripheral T cells was targeted for blood libraries. Sequencing of TCR alpha- and beta-chain repertoires was performed on glioma tissue, on non-neoplastic brain tissue, and on matched peripheral blood mononuclear cells. To measure how far tissue and blood T-cell populations diverged, each tissue-infiltrating repertoire was compared against the peripheral blood repertoire of the same patient. The paired cohort was made up of three low-grade glioma patients, several primary glioblastoma patients and three non-glioma patients who contributed non-neoplastic brain tissue.

TCR alpha and beta CDR3 regions were amplified with the iRepertoire nested amplicon-rescue multiplex PCR (arm-PCR) platform from RNA. For one-step reverse transcription and amplification, about 100-450 ng of tissue mRNA or PBMC total RNA was used as input. After bead purification, a secondary multiplex PCR added Illumina adapters, and libraries were gel-purified between 200 and 400 bp. Internal 6-nucleotide barcodes were carried by the libraries and were used for demultiplexing. Sequencing of the libraries was done on an Illumina MiSeq using 2x220 or 2x250 nucleotide paired-end reads. The authors processed their data as follows. Paired reads were merged using FLASH 1.2.11 and aligned with BWA-MEM to the GRCh37 human genome, and TRA and TRB reads were then extracted. An IMGT-derived reference of cassette sequences and CDR3 motifs, with pseudogenes included, was used for V and J assignment. Three-frame translation of reads was performed, and productive CDR3s were defined as those with a C...FGXG motif and no stop codons. Unique combinations of V-J cassette pair and CDR3 amino acid sequence were defined as clonotypes. Filtering of reads was based on Hamming distance, with the threshold set by the sequence error rate of each sample in mapped regions. Using fastp trimming at Q25 and MiXCR clonotype assembly, TCRdb reanalyzed the public sequencing data and kept in-frame beta chains. Records with the same CDR3 protein are collapsed into one entry carrying the most frequent genes and DNA. The V and J calls were not made by the authors but by TCRdb's processing. This sample lists approximately 400,000 distinct CDR3 sequences; more than 35% were detected once. The leading ten clones occupy around 12% of the sample.

What the authors observed across the whole study: VJ-independent divergence between tissue and blood was lower than expected in non-neoplastic patients but higher than expected in all gliomas, particularly low-grade gliomas. Tissue and blood shared very few CDR3 sequences, a result attributed to high CDR3 diversity and limited sampling. Patients with low tissue-blood divergence were marked by a signature set of shared blood CDR3 motifs, and this signature set was depleted in highly divergent patients. Small numbers underpinned the group comparisons: 8 or 9 glioblastoma patients, three low-grade glioma patients and three non-neoplastic patients.

For this clonotype: Its antigen remains unidentified. No base qualities exist here, and no much larger clone lies one base off it.

Immediately after resection, surgical brain or tumor specimens were cryofrozen in liquid nitrogen, with peripheral blood cells collected concurrently. Via the germline V gene, CDR1 is SGDLS and CDR2 YYNGEE. There are 15 amino acids in the CDR3, from cysteine to phenylalanine inclusive. Of the read, only the CDR3 DNA is kept; its 45 bases are in frame from base 1. A distance of 17 bases separates the germline ends of V and J, which lose 2 bases and 11 bases respectively. What was sequenced was glioma tissue, nonneoplastic brain tissue, or PBMCs (not recorded which). The origin of this receptor is a human donor with low-grade glioma or glioblastoma, undergoing nonglioma brain surgery, or in good health (not recorded which). The chain was built from TRBV9 and TRBJ1-6; TRBD1 is possibly the D segment (5 matching bases). This receptor carries the CDR3 CASSVGTADSTPLHF. The DNA sequence reads TGTGCCAGCAGCGTGGGGACTGCGGATTCGACACCCCTCCACTTT.